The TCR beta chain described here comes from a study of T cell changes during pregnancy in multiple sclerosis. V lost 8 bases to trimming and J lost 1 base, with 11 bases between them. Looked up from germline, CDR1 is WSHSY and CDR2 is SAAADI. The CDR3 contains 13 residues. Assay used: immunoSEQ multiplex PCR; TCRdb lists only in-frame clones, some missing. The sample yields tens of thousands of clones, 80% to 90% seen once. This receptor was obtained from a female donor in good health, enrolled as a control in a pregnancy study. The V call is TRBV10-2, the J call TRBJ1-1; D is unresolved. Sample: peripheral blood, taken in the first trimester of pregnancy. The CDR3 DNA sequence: TGCGCCAGCGAGGGTTTAGGGAACACTGAAGCTTTCTTT. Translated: CASEGLGNTEAFF.